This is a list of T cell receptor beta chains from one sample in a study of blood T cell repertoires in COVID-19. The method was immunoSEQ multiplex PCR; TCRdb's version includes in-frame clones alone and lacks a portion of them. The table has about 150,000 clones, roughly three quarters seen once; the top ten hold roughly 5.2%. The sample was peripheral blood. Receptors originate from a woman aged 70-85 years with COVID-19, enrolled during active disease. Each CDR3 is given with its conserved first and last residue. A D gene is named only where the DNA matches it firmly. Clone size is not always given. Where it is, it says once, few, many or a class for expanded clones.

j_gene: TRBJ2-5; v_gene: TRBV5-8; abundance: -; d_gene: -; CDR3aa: CASTPQETQYF; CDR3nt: TGTGCCAGCACCCCGCAAGAGACCCAGTACTTC
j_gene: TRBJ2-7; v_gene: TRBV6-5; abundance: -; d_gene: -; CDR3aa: CASSYRQGGWEQYF; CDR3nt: TGTGCCAGCAGTTACCGCCAGGGAGGATGGGAGCAGTACTTC
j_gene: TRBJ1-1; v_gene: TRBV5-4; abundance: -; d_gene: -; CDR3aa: CASSPGGRITEAFF; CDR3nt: TGTGCCAGCAGCCCGGGGGGGAGGATCACTGAAGCTTTCTTT
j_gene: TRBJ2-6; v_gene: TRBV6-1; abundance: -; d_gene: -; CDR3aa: CASSGGLGGSGANVLTF; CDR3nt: TGTGCCAGCAGTGGGGGACTGGGGGGCTCTGGGGCCAACGTCCTGACTTTC
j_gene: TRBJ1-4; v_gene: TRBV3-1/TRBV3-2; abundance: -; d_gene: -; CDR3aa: CASSEGGGGEKLFF; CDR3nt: TGTGCCAGCAGCGAAGGAGGTGGTGGTGAAAAACTGTTTTTT
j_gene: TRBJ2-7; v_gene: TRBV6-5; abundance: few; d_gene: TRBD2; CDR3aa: CASSRGGHYEQYF; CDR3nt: TGTGCCAGCAGTCGGGGGGGCCACTACGAGCAGTACTTC
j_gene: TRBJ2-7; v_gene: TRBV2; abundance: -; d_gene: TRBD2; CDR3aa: CASSSGLARDEQYF; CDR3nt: TGTGCCAGCAGCTCCGGACTAGCTCGGGACGAGCAGTACTTC
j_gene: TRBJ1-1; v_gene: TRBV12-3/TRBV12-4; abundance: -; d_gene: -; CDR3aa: CASSEQRGTEAFF; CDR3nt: TGTGCCAGCAGTGAACAGCGGGGCACTGAAGCTTTCTTT
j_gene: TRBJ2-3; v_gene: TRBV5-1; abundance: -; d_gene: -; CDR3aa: CASSLASDTQYF; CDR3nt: TGCGCCAGCAGCTTGGCATCAGATACGCAGTATTTT
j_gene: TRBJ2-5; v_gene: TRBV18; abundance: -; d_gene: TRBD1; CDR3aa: CASSMTGAYQETQYF; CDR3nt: TGTGCCAGCTCCATGACAGGGGCGTACCAAGAGACCCAGTACTTC
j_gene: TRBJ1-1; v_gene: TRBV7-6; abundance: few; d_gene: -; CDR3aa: CASSPGLAAEAFF; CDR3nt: TGTGCCAGCAGCCCAGGACTTGCTGCTGAAGCTTTCTTT
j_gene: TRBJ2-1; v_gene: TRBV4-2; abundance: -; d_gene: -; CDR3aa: CASSQAVDNEQFF; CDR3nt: TGTGCCAGCAGCCAAGCTGTAGACAATGAGCAGTTCTTC
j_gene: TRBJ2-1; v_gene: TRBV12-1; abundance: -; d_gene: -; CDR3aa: CASSFPLAGGSNEQFF; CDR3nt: TGTGCCAGCAGCTTTCCGCTAGCGGGGGGGTCCAATGAGCAGTTCTTC
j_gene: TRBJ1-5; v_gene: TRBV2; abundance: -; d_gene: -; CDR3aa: CASRPAGEGPQHF; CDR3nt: TGTGCCAGCAGGCCCGCGGGGGAAGGGCCCCAGCATTTT
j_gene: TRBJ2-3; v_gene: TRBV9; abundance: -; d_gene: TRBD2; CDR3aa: CASSVGASGVTDTQYF; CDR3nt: TGTGCCAGCAGCGTAGGGGCTAGCGGGGTCACAGATACGCAGTATTTT